The rows below give T cell receptor beta chains drawn from one sample of a study of T cell responses to AZD1222 COVID-19 vaccine. Sequencing used immunoSEQ multiplex PCR; TCRdb keeps in-frame clones, though not all of them. This sample has approximately 88,000 clones, with 78% found just once. This material consisted of peripheral blood, taken on day 0 of AZD1222 vaccination. The receptors here all came from an adult in good health. The CDR3 runs from the conserved cysteine through the conserved F or W. A D gene is named only where the DNA matches it firmly.

D gene: TRBD2; CDR3 length: 14; V gene: TRBV30; CDR3 protein: CAVGLAGVGETQYF
D gene: NA; CDR3 length: 15; V gene: TRBV5-6; CDR3 protein: CASSLGTGRLFGYTF
D gene: TRBD1; CDR3 length: 15; V gene: TRBV3-1/TRBV3-2; CDR3 protein: CASSQEGRGRDGYTF
D gene: TRBD2; CDR3 length: 17; V gene: TRBV6-1; CDR3 protein: CASSERFGLAGWDTQYF
D gene: NA; CDR3 length: 17; V gene: TRBV19; CDR3 protein: CASSIDLRRSNTGELFF
D gene: NA; CDR3 length: 14; V gene: TRBV25-1; CDR3 protein: CASSDWGADTEAFF
D gene: TRBD1; CDR3 length: 15; V gene: TRBV5-8; CDR3 protein: CASSLGQGRGETQYF
D gene: NA; CDR3 length: 13; V gene: TRBV9; CDR3 protein: CASSVVGGYGYTF
D gene: NA; CDR3 length: 15; V gene: TRBV3-1/TRBV3-2; CDR3 protein: CASSQVVTTLYEQYF
D gene: NA; CDR3 length: 12; V gene: TRBV10-3; CDR3 protein: CAISQQGHEQYF
D gene: NA; CDR3 length: 13; V gene: TRBV7-8; CDR3 protein: CASSLFTGDGYTF
D gene: NA; CDR3 length: 13; V gene: TRBV7-9; CDR3 protein: CASSFSTSNEQFF
D gene: NA; CDR3 length: 11; V gene: TRBV20-1; CDR3 protein: CSATPGNTIYF
D gene: NA; CDR3 length: 15; V gene: TRBV23-1; CDR3 protein: CASRLRGHKNTEAFF
D gene: NA; CDR3 length: 13; V gene: TRBV6-2/TRBV6-3; CDR3 protein: CASSWRVQETQYF
D gene: NA; CDR3 length: 13; V gene: TRBV5-1; CDR3 protein: CASSLGPFDEQFF
D gene: NA; CDR3 length: 16; V gene: TRBV19; CDR3 protein: CASSIAREGRRGEQFF
D gene: NA; CDR3 length: 13; V gene: TRBV29-1; CDR3 protein: CSVERGARLEAFF
D gene: TRBD1; CDR3 length: 15; V gene: TRBV5-4; CDR3 protein: CASSLQGRGANVLTF
D gene: NA; CDR3 length: 12; V gene: TRBV7-9; CDR3 protein: CASSFLVDEQFF
D gene: TRBD2; CDR3 length: 16; V gene: TRBV10-3; CDR3 protein: CAISEPGTSDTDTQYF
D gene: NA; CDR3 length: 14; V gene: TRBV9; CDR3 protein: CASSVEQGPDTQYF
D gene: TRBD1; CDR3 length: 15; V gene: TRBV9; CDR3 protein: CASSVEGDSYNEQFF
D gene: NA; CDR3 length: 13; V gene: TRBV3-1/TRBV3-2; CDR3 protein: CASSQRRAYEQYF
D gene: TRBD2; CDR3 length: 20; V gene: TRBV3-1/TRBV3-2; CDR3 protein: CASSQYWTSGRAPSYNEQFF
D gene: TRBD2; CDR3 length: 17; V gene: TRBV5-1; CDR3 protein: CASSLGGLAANGREQFF
D gene: TRBD1; CDR3 length: 16; V gene: TRBV7-6; CDR3 protein: CASSSVRDRVAPGQYF
D gene: NA; CDR3 length: 12; V gene: TRBV18; CDR3 protein: CASSRGYNEQFF
D gene: NA; CDR3 length: 14; V gene: TRBV6-5; CDR3 protein: CASSRTSLSDTQYF
D gene: NA; CDR3 length: 13; V gene: TRBV7-2; CDR3 protein: CASSFSRNNEQFF
D gene: NA; CDR3 length: 12; V gene: TRBV28; CDR3 protein: CASTSGYYGYTF
D gene: TRBD1; CDR3 length: 14; V gene: TRBV10-3; CDR3 protein: CAISESNRGHEQYF
D gene: NA; CDR3 length: 12; V gene: TRBV10-3; CDR3 protein: CATRHLEDTQYF
D gene: NA; CDR3 length: 13; V gene: TRBV6-5; CDR3 protein: CASRLQGQETQYF
D gene: TRBD1; CDR3 length: 15; V gene: TRBV19; CDR3 protein: CASSPSTGGNTEAFF
D gene: TRBD1; CDR3 length: 13; V gene: TRBV5-1; CDR3 protein: CASSFDRGSEQYF
D gene: NA; CDR3 length: 15; V gene: TRBV28; CDR3 protein: CASSQRGGRRQPQHF
D gene: NA; CDR3 length: 12; V gene: TRBV12-3/TRBV12-4; CDR3 protein: CASGSSYNEQFF
D gene: NA; CDR3 length: 14; V gene: TRBV25-1; CDR3 protein: CASSEWVGRHEQFF
D gene: NA; CDR3 length: 14; V gene: TRBV11-2; CDR3 protein: CASSLFSRGDTQYF
D gene: TRBD1; CDR3 length: 17; V gene: TRBV12-5; CDR3 protein: CASGHTSTGYLNQPQHF
D gene: TRBD1; CDR3 length: 17; V gene: TRBV12-5; CDR3 protein: CASGLVPKQGSDTEAFF
D gene: NA; CDR3 length: 13; V gene: TRBV2; CDR3 protein: CASRTQGNTEAFF
D gene: NA; CDR3 length: 18; V gene: TRBV5-1; CDR3 protein: CASSFTPYETSGANVLTF
D gene: TRBD1; CDR3 length: 14; V gene: TRBV6-6; CDR3 protein: CASSSRQGLFGYTF
D gene: NA; CDR3 length: 13; V gene: TRBV3-1/TRBV3-2; CDR3 protein: CASSQEYNTEAFF
D gene: NA; CDR3 length: 15; V gene: TRBV28; CDR3 protein: CASSHPRGQNTEAFF
D gene: NA; CDR3 length: 14; V gene: TRBV19; CDR3 protein: CASSIVGGTYEQYF
D gene: TRBD2; CDR3 length: 14; V gene: TRBV7-9; CDR3 protein: CASIAGGRQETQYF
D gene: NA; CDR3 length: 11; V gene: TRBV21-1; CDR3 protein: CAYSYFQPQHF
D gene: TRBD1; CDR3 length: 14; V gene: TRBV7-2; CDR3 protein: CASSLDRARETQYF
D gene: NA; CDR3 length: 13; V gene: TRBV19; CDR3 protein: CASSIQTGNTIYF
D gene: NA; CDR3 length: 14; V gene: TRBV6-5; CDR3 protein: CASRLIGAGSEAFF
D gene: NA; CDR3 length: 13; V gene: TRBV7-9; CDR3 protein: CASINQGYTEAFF
D gene: NA; CDR3 length: 12; V gene: TRBV18; CDR3 protein: CASFRGDTEAFF
D gene: TRBD1; CDR3 length: 16; V gene: TRBV7-9; CDR3 protein: CASSLGDSFGGNTIYF
D gene: TRBD2; CDR3 length: 15; V gene: TRBV5-1; CDR3 protein: CASSSGLGHTGELFF
D gene: NA; CDR3 length: 16; V gene: TRBV7-2; CDR3 protein: CASSLVRTLDTGELFF
D gene: NA; CDR3 length: 16; V gene: TRBV11-2; CDR3 protein: CASSPGGGWGTTEAFF